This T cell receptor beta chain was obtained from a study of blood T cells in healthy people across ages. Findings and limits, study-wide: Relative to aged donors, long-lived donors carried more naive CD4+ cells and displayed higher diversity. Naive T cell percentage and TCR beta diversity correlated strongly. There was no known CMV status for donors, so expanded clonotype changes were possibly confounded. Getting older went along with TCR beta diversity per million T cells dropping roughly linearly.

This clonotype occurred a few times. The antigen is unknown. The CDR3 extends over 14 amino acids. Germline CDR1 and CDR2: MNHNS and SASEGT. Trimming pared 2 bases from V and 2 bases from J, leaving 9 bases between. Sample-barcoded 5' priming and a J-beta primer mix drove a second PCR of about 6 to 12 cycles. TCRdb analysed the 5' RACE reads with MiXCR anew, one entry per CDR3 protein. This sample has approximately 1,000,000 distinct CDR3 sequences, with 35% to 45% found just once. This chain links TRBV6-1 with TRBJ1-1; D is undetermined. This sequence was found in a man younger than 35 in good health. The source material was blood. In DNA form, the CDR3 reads TGTGCCAGCAGTGAACTCCGGTTCAACACTGAAGCTTTCTTT. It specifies CASSELRFNTEAFF.